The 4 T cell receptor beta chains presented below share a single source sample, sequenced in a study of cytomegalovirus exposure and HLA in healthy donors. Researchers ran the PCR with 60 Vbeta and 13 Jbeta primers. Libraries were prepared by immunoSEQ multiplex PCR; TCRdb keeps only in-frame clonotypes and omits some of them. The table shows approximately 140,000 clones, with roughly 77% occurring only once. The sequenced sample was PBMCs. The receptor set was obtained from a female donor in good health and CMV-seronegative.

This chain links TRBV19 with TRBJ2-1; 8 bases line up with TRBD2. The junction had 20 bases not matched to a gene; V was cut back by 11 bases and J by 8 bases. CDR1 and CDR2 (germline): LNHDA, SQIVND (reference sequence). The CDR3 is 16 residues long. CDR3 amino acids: CASSTGGVPGMDEQFF. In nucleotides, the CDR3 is TGTGCCTCGTCCACCGGGGGGGTTCCTGGGATGGATGAGCAGTTCTTC.

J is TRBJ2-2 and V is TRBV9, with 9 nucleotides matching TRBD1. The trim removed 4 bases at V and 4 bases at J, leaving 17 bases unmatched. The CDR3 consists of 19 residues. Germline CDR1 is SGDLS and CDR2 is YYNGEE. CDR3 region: CASSLSAGQGGTFTGELFF. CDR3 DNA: TGTGCCAGCAGCCTCTCGGCGGGACAGGGCGGCACCTTCACCGGGGAGCTGTTTTTT.

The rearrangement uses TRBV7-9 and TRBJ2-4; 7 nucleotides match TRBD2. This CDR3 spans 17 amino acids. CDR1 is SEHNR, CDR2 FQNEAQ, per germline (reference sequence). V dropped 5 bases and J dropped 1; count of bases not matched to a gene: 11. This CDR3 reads CASSPPLGGRAKNIQYF. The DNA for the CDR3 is TGTGCCAGCAGCCCACCCCTCGGGGGGAGGGCCAAAAACATTCAGTACTTC. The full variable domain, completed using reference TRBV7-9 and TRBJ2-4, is DTGVSQNPRHKITKRGQNVTFRCDPISEHNRLYWYRQTLGQGPEFLTYFQNEAQLEKSRLLSDRFSAERPKGSFSTLEIQRTEQGDSAMYLCASSPPLGGRAKNIQYFGAGTRLSVL.

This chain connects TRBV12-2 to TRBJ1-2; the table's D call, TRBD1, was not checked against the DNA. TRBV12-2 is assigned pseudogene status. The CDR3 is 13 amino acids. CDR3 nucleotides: TGTGCAAGTCGCGAGGGGGTCCACTATGGCTACACCTTC. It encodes CASREGVHYGYTF.